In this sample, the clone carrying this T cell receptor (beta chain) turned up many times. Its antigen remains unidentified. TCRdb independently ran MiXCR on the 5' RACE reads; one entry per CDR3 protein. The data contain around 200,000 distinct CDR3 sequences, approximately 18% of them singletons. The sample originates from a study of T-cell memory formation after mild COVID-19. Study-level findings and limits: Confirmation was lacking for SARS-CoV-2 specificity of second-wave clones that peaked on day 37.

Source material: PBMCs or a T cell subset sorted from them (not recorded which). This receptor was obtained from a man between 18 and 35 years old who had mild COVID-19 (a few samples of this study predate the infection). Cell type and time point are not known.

The CDR3 nucleotides are TGTGCCATCAGTGAGTCCGGGAGCCTCCAAGAGACCCAGTACTTC. The encoded protein is CAISESGSLQETQYF. This chain joins TRBV10-3 and TRBJ2-5; weak D call: TRBD2 (6 bases). Per the germline V gene, CDR1 is ENHRY and CDR2 is SYGVKD. The CDR3 runs 15 residues. V shed 0 bases and J shed 1 base, with 9 bases lying between them.